The 26 T cell receptor beta chains below all came from one sample that was sequenced in a study of T cells in Graves' hyperthyroidism and ophthalmopathy. Amplified TCR beta CDR3 regions came from RNA transcripts. The HTBI primer set served for first-round RT-PCR of the TCR CDR3. TCRdb passed the multiplex PCR reads through MiXCR, listing each CDR3 protein once. The table lists around 350,000 distinct CDR3 sequences, 20% to 25% of them singletons. The sequencing sample was made of blood. Every receptor here comes from a man aged 50 to 59 with Graves' hyperthyroidism.

This clonotype was seen repeatedly, ten times or more. This chain's CDR3 is CASSVGSASYEQYF. In nucleotides, the CDR3 is TGTGCCAGCAGCGTAGGATCAGCTTCCTACGAGCAGTACTTC. This chain joins TRBV9 and TRBJ2-7; D not resolved. V was trimmed by 0 bases and J by 1 base, leaving 8 bases between them. The CDR3 has 14 residues. CDR1 is SGDLS and CDR2 is YYNGEE in the germline V gene.

This clonotype was observed a few times. The V and J genes are TRBV7-2 and TRBJ2-2; 7 bases agree with TRBD2. V was pared by 1 base and J by 0 bases, with 2 bases of the junction left unmatched. Germline values: CDR1 SGHTA, CDR2 FQGNSA. This CDR3 is built from 16 residues. CDR3 residues: CASSLDLAANTGELFF. The CDR3 coding sequence is TGTGCCAGCAGCTTAGACCTAGCGGCGAACACCGGGGAGCTGTTTTTT.

This clonotype was detected only a few times. The J gene is TRBJ2-7, the V gene TRBV11-1; TRBD2 matches 7 bases. Germline V CDR1 and CDR2: SGHAT, FQDESV (reference sequence). V gave up 4 bases and J gave up 2 bases; unmatched junction bases: 2. The CDR3 is 13 residues long. DNA of the CDR3: TGTGCCAGCAGCTGGGGACTAACCTACGAGCAGTACTTC. Residues: CASSWGLTYEQYF. Full variable domain (remainder filled in from reference TRBV11-1 and TRBJ2-7): EAEVAQSPRYKITEKSQAVAFWCDPISGHATLYWYRQILGQGPELLVQFQDESVVDDSQLPKDRFSAERLKGVDSTLKIQPAELGDSAMYLCASSWGLTYEQYFGPGTRLTVT.

This clonotype came up a few times. The chain combines TRBV20-1 with TRBJ2-3; D gene unclear. CDR1 and CDR2 from the germline V gene are DFQATT and SNEGSKA (reference sequence). V lost 0 bases to trimming and J lost 6 bases, with 4 bases between them. The CDR3 runs 11 residues. CDR3 coding DNA: TGCAGTGCTAGAGATCTCGATACGCAGTATTTT. Amino acid sequence: CSARDLDTQYF.

The chain links TRBV6-1 to TRBJ2-2; possible D gene TRBD1, 9 bases. The ends were cut back, 10 bases at V and 3 bases at J, with 15 bases in the middle. This CDR3 comprises 14 residues. CDR1 and CDR2 (germline): MNHNS, SASEGT. This CDR3 reads CATGGDRDTGELFF. Written as DNA, the CDR3 is TGTGCCACGGGGGGGGACAGGGACACCGGGGAGCTGTTTTTT.

This clonotype was seen a single time. The CDR3 nucleotides read TGTGCCAGCTCACCGAGTTTGGACACACACTACGAGCAGTACTTC. This gives the protein CASSPSLDTHYEQYF. The chain couples TRBV18 to TRBJ2-7, with TRBD1 as a possible D gene (5 bases). Germline CDR1 KGHSH, CDR2 LQKENI. V gave up 3 bases and J gave up 3 bases, with 15 bases separating them. CDR3 length: 15 amino acids.

This clonotype came up many times. The chain combines TRBV6-2 or TRBV6-3 with TRBJ2-2; possibly TRBD1 for D (6 bases). With 6 bases removed from V and 6 bases from J, the gap between germline ends came to 8 bases. The CDR3 covers 12 residues. Germline V gives CDR1 MNHEY, CDR2 SVGEGT. The CDR3 protein is CASRTGSGELFF. As DNA, the CDR3 is TGTGCCAGCAGGACAGGATCCGGGGAGCTGTTTTTT.

Here the CDR3 reads CASSYSWFGASGSPSPTDTQYF. CDR3 in DNA: TGTGCCAGCAGTTACTCGTGGTTTGGTGCTAGCGGGAGCCCGAGTCCCACAGATACGCAGTATTTT. The J gene is TRBJ2-3, the V gene TRBV6-5; 10 nucleotides match TRBD2. Germline V lookup: CDR1 MNHEY, CDR2 SVGAGI. V gave up 0 bases and J gave up 2 bases; unmatched junction bases: 20. The CDR3 has 22 amino acids.

This clonotype occurred once. The V and J genes are TRBV10-1 and TRBJ2-2, with D unresolved. V shed 2 bases and J shed 3 bases, with 7 bases lying between them. Germline V gene data show CDR1 as WNHNN and CDR2 as SYGVQD (reference sequence). This CDR3 region has 14 residues. This CDR3 reads CASSESSYTGELFF. The CDR3 DNA reads as TGCGCCAGCAGTGAGAGCAGCTACACCGGGGAGCTGTTTTTT.

This clonotype was observed a handful of times. This chain connects TRBV28 to TRBJ2-1, with 10 bases matching TRBD2. With V trimmed by 3 bases and J by 7 bases, 12 bases remained unmatched. Per germline, CDR1 MDHEN and CDR2 SYDVKM. The CDR3 runs to 17 residues. In DNA form, the CDR3 reads TGTGCCAGCAGTTTGCGGGGGGTAGGACTAGCGGCGAATGAGCAGTTCTTC. Its translation is CASSLRGVGLAANEQFF.

This rearrangement joins TRBV30 to TRBJ2-3; D is undetermined. CDR1 and CDR2 (germline): GTSNPN, SVGIG (reference sequence). CDR3 size: 14 residues. V lost 4 bases, J lost 2 bases, and 13 bases lay in between. The CDR3 spells CAWTHARLTDTQYF. Written as DNA, the CDR3 is TGTGCCTGGACCCATGCCCGCCTCACAGATACGCAGTATTTT.

The table lists this clonotype with a few counts. V and J are TRBV12-3 or TRBV12-4 and TRBJ1-4; no clear D. The CDR3 is 12 amino acids. V was pared by 10 bases and J by 8 bases, with 14 bases between. DNA of the CDR3: TGTGCCACAACCCGAACAAGAGAAAAACTGTTTTTT. It yields the protein CATTRTREKLFF.

In this sample, this clonotype turned up a few times. The rearrangement joins TRBV19 to TRBJ2-3; possible D gene TRBD2, 6 bases. CDR1 and CDR2 from the germline V gene are LNHDA and SQIVND (reference sequence). Trimming took 0 bases from V and 3 from J, leaving 10 bases between them. The CDR3 covers 15 residues. The CDR3 DNA reads TGTGCCAGTAGTATAGAAGGGAGGAGGACAGATACGCAGTATTTT. This translates into CASSIEGRRTDTQYF.

In this sample, this clonotype turned up many times. This chain links TRBV18 with TRBJ2-5; TRBD1 aligns across 10 bases. CDR3 size: 14 residues. Germline-derived CDR1 and CDR2 are KGHSH and LQKENI. V lost 4 bases and J lost 1; bases outside the gene matches: 0. CDR3 sequence (DNA): TGTGCCAGCTCACGGGACAGGGGCCAAGAGACCCAGTACTTC. Encoded protein: CASSRDRGQETQYF.

DNA of the CDR3: TGCAGCGTTGAGAGGGGAGGGGATTACAATGAGCAGTACTTC. Residues: CSVERGGDYNEQYF. The rearrangement joins TRBV29-1 to TRBJ2-7; the match to TRBD2 covers 7 bases. Germline values: CDR1 SQVTM, CDR2 ANQGSEA. The CDR3 consists of 14 residues. V shed 3 bases and J 7 bases; nucleotides not matched to a gene: 12.

In its sample, this clonotype was seen a few times. The rearrangement links TRBV20-1 to TRBJ2-7; TRBD2 aligns across 9 bases. From germline, CDR1 is DFQATT and CDR2 SNEGSKA (reference sequence). Trimming at V came to 0 bases and at J to 2 bases, leaving 5 bases not matched to a gene. This CDR3 comprises 15 residues. This chain's CDR3 is CSARDSAGGTYEQYF. In DNA form, the CDR3 reads TGCAGTGCTAGAGATTCGGCGGGAGGGACCTACGAGCAGTACTTC.

CDR3 amino acids: CASSLGREGRSGTGELFF. In DNA form, the CDR3 reads TGCGCCAGCAGCTTGGGCCGGGAGGGCCGTTCGGGCACCGGGGAGCTGTTTTTT. V and J are TRBV5-1 and TRBJ2-2, with 8 bases lining up with TRBD2. The V and J ends lost 0 bases and 4 bases, in that order; junction bases with no gene match: 11. CDR3 length: 18 residues. The V gene's germline CDR1 is SGHRS and CDR2 YFSETQ.

This clonotype was seen more than once but under ten times. This chain joins TRBV19 and TRBJ1-2, with 10 positions matching TRBD1. This CDR3 spans 15 amino acids. The V gene's germline CDR1 is LNHDA and CDR2 SQIVND (reference sequence). The V gene end was trimmed by 5 bases and the J gene end by 3 bases; junction bases not matched to a gene: 6. The CDR3 bases are TGTGCCAGTAGTGCCCGGACAGGGGGTCACTATGGCTACACCTTC. As protein: CASSARTGGHYGYTF.

This clonotype was detected a few times. CDR3 loop: CASSPASWSYNEQFF. The CDR3 DNA is TGTGCCAGCAGTCCGGCTAGCTGGAGCTACAATGAGCAGTTCTTC. The chain joins TRBV28 to TRBJ2-1; the D gene is possibly TRBD2 (5 bases). V dropped 5 bases and J dropped 3 bases, with 14 bases sitting between them. The CDR3 is 15 residues long. Germline V gene data show CDR1 as MDHEN and CDR2 as SYDVKM.

This clonotype was seen a handful of times. A read error may produce the germline difference seen at one junction end. CDR3 protein: CASSLGRHNTEAFF. Written as DNA, the CDR3 is TGTGCCAGCAGCCTAGGACGCCATAACACTGAAGCTTTCTTT. The V call is TRBV13, the J call TRBJ1-1; the D is unclear. This CDR3 region has 14 residues. CDR1 is PRHDT and CDR2 is FYEKMQ in the germline V gene (reference sequence).

This sequence joins TRBV19 and TRBJ2-5; 10 positions agree with TRBD2. The ends lost 5 bases at V and 5 bases at J; junction bases unmatched: 17. Germline values: CDR1 LNHDA, CDR2 SQIVND (reference sequence). The CDR3 runs to 18 residues. CDR3 nucleotides: TGTGCCAGTAGTCAGGAATTAACCGGGACTAGCGCGACGGAGACCCAGTACTTC. This translates into CASSQELTGTSATETQYF.

The chain links TRBV7-9 to TRBJ2-1; a weak D match, TRBD2 (6 bases). Per germline, CDR1 SEHNR and CDR2 FQNEAQ (reference sequence). This CDR3 has 14 amino acids. Trimming took 2 bases from V and 15 from J, leaving 20 bases between them. As DNA, the CDR3 is TGTGCCAGCAGCTTACGAGGCGGGACCAACGACCGGTTCTTC. It translates to CASSLRGGTNDRFF.

In this sample, this clonotype turned up a few times. The rearrangement joins TRBV7-9 to TRBJ2-6; D is undetermined. This CDR3 has 15 residues. Trimming left V 1 base short and J 2 bases short, with 6 bases between. The V gene's germline CDR1 is SEHNR and CDR2 FQNEAQ (reference sequence). CDR3 amino acids: CASSLGLAGANVLTF. CDR3 bases: TGTGCCAGCAGCTTAGGGCTGGCTGGGGCCAACGTCCTGACTTTC. Variable domain in full (rest from reference TRBV7-9 and TRBJ2-6): DTGVSQNPRHKITKRGQNVTFRCDPISEHNRLYWYRQTLGQGPEFLTYFQNEAQLEKSRLLSDRFSAERPKGSFSTLEIQRTEQGDSAMYLCASSLGLAGANVLTFGAGSRLTVL.

At least ten counts were recorded for this clonotype. V usage is TRBV11-1 and J usage is TRBJ2-5; TRBD1 matches 7 bases. V shed 1 base and J 5 bases; nucleotides not matched to a gene: 7. In germline, CDR1 is SGHAT, CDR2 FQDESV (reference sequence). This CDR3 region has 15 residues. For the CDR3, the DNA is TGTGCCAGCAGCTTAGAGGGGACAGCGAGGGAGACCCAGTACTTC. Translation gives CASSLEGTARETQYF.

The chain employs TRBV10-1 and TRBJ2-5, with 9 bases lining up with TRBD2. The germline V gene has CDR1 WNHNN and CDR2 SYGVQD (reference sequence). The length of the CDR3 is 18 residues. V lost 11 bases, J lost 1 base, and 20 bases stayed unmatched. The CDR3 DNA reads TGCGCCGCGTTTAGTCTAGCGGGATACCCCCCCCGCCAAGAGACCCAGTACTTC. It translates to CAAFSLAGYPPRQETQYF.

This clonotype came up many times. The gene calls are TRBV20-1 and TRBJ1-1; TRBD1 matches 7 bases. V lost 3 bases to trimming and J lost 5 bases; unmatched junction nucleotides: 9. CDR1 is DFQATT and CDR2 is SNEGSKA in the germline V gene (reference sequence). The CDR3 runs to 14 residues. The CDR3, as DNA: TGCAGTGCTAGTAACAGGGGTAGGAAAACTGAAGCTTTCTTT. Residues: CSASNRGRKTEAFF.